What follows are 9 T cell receptor beta chains derived from one specimen sequenced in a study of type 1 regulatory T cells (dated by TCRdb to the early 2020s). No antigen is known for these receptors. Data came from an Illumina MiSeq. TCRdb redid the processing of the public reads, applying fastp at Q25 and MiXCR, and retained in-frame beta chains. Every entry covers one CDR3 protein and lists the most common genes and DNA from its rows. A total of tens of thousands of distinct CDR3 sequences appear in this sample, 9% to 15% of them only once. Over 7.5% of the sample is held by the ten biggest clonotypes. Material: cultured non-Tr1 T cells, either the whole culture or a sorted T cell fraction (not recorded which). The cell subset or site label, as the study defines it: non-Tr1 population from the T-allo10 product. Receptors were obtained from a human donor in good health.

A word on this clonotype: Given a much more abundant clone one base away, this may be a read error. The genes are TRBV6-2 or TRBV6-3 and TRBJ2-7, with 9 nucleotides matching TRBD2. There are 14 residues in the CDR3. Germline V lookup: CDR1 MNHEY, CDR2 SVGEGT. V lost 6 bases to trimming and J lost 3 bases; unmatched junction nucleotides: 6. Here the CDR3 DNA reads TGTGCCAGCAGGTTAGGACTAGCGTACTACGAGCAGTACTTC. As protein: CASRLGLAYYEQYF.

The rearrangement joins TRBV20-1 to TRBJ2-5; D may be TRBD2 (6 bases). Per the germline V gene, CDR1 is DFQATT and CDR2 is SNEGSKA (reference sequence). V was clipped by 6 bases and J by 5 bases, with 13 bases between them. The CDR3 covers 12 residues. The CDR3 region is CSALGGMETQYF. CDR3 DNA sequence: TGCAGTGCCTTGGGGGGAATGGAGACCCAGTACTTC.

The sample holds many counts of this clonotype. The V gene is TRBV6-6, the J gene TRBJ2-1; D possibly corresponds to TRBD1 (5 bases). V lost 7 bases, J lost 1 base, and 20 bases lay in between. Germline values: CDR1 MNHNY, CDR2 SVGAGI (reference sequence). The CDR3 runs to 17 residues. The chain's CDR3 is CASTLNPSSGSYNEQFF. DNA for the CDR3: TGTGCCAGCACTTTGAACCCCTCCTCAGGGTCCTACAATGAGCAGTTCTTC.

The V gene is TRBV6-5, the J gene TRBJ2-3, with D possibly called TRBD1 or TRBD2 (5 bases each). The CDR3 is made up of 13 amino acids. The germline CDR1 and CDR2 sequences are MNHEY and SVGAGI. The V end lost 8 bases, the J end lost 6 bases, and 15 bases lay between the germline ends. CDR3 amino acids: CASRQFIADTQYF. The CDR3 nucleotides are TGTGCCAGCCGACAGTTTATAGCGGATACGCAGTATTTT.

The chain links TRBV27 to TRBJ2-2; 8 bases match TRBD2. The CDR3 contains 13 residues. Trimming took 5 bases from V and 7 from J; bases not matched to a gene: 3. CDR1 and CDR2 from the germline V gene are MNHEY and SMNVEV (reference sequence). CDR3: CASSTREGGELFF. The CDR3, as DNA: TGTGCCAGCAGTACACGGGAGGGCGGGGAGCTGTTTTTT.

This clonotype was picked up a small number of times. This rearrangement joins TRBV5-5 to TRBJ2-1; 7 nucleotides agree with TRBD2. Germline V gives CDR1 SGHKS, CDR2 YYEKEE (reference sequence). The CDR3 extends over 14 amino acids. The trim removed 6 bases at V and 6 bases at J, leaving 9 bases unmatched. In DNA, the CDR3 is TGTGCCAGCACCTCCGGGACTAACTCCAATGAGCAGTTCTTC. Its translation: CASTSGTNSNEQFF.

Ten or more counts support this clonotype. The chain carries TRBV12-3 or TRBV12-4 and TRBJ2-2, with TRBD1 matching 8 bases. V lost 6 bases to trimming and J lost 1 base; unmatched junction nucleotides: 1. This CDR3 is 14 amino acids long. The CDR3 protein is CASRGTGNTGELFF. The CDR3 DNA reads as TGTGCCAGCAGGGGGACAGGGAACACCGGGGAGCTGTTTTTT.

This clonotype came up a few times. This chain joins TRBV20-1 and TRBJ2-1; 7 nucleotides line up with TRBD1. In germline, CDR1 is DFQATT, CDR2 SNEGSKA (reference sequence). The CDR3 contains 11 residues. Germline trimming cut 7 bases from V and 6 bases from J; bases unmatched to any gene: 3. In DNA, the CDR3 is TGCAGTGTCAGACAGGGCAATGAGCAGTTCTTC. Its translation is CSVRQGNEQFF.

Concerning this clonotype itself: A read error is possible here, since a much larger clone lies one base away. The gene calls are TRBV9 and TRBJ2-2, with a tentative D call TRBD2 (5 bases). The CDR3 extends over 13 amino acids. Germline V lookup: CDR1 SGDLS, CDR2 YYNGEE. The CDR3 loop is CASSVVPTGEPFF. The CDR3 nucleotides read TGTGCCAGCAGCGTAGTACCGACCGGGGAGCCGTTTTTT.